This TCR beta chain was retrieved from a study of blood T cells in healthy people across ages (dated by TCRdb to between 2014 and 2017). Notes on the research overall: In model experiments, template switching captured about one uniquely barcoded TCR beta cDNA molecule for every two T cells. Using the same blood draw, the study looked at two additional independent replicas of 1 million unique cDNA reads for two donors, one aged 18 to 29 and the other aged 80 or older. To avoid experimental bias, donors of different ages were distributed randomly across sequencing lanes. Donors were grouped into four age groups: young (average roughly 16 years), middle-aged (39), aged (roughly 62) and long-lived (roughly 80). The study measured age-related changes in TCR beta repertoire diversity using deep sequencing normalized with unique cDNA molecular identifiers.

The donors were some 36 Caucasian individuals from Russia, aged 6 to 90 years, who were systemically healthy. Each donor gave roughly 11 milliliters of peripheral blood, drawn into EDTA-treated Vacutainer tubes. Ficoll-Paque density-gradient centrifugation was used to isolate PBMCs, with at least 7 million per sample. Trizol reagent was used to extract total RNA from the PBMCs, yielding at least 5.5 micrograms per sample. Naive CD45RAhigh/CD27high T cell percentages were measured by flow cytometry on a PBMC aliquot from every donor. This clonotype was found a few times. Its specific antigen is unknown. No much larger clone is present one base from it, and per-base qualities are unavailable. Study-wide findings and limitations: Because the CMV infection status of the donors was unknown, age-related changes in expanded clonotypes may potentially have been confounded. The long-lived group showed more naive CD4+ T cells, fewer expanded clones and increased TCR diversity than the aged group, suggesting age selection. Observed TCR beta diversity per million T cells fell roughly linearly with age, and a significant reduction was already apparent by age about 38. Because profiling used bulk unsorted PBMCs, naive and antigen-experienced compartments could not be compared conclusively. The percentage of naive T cells measured by flow cytometry correlated strongly with observed TCR beta diversity. Estimates of total diversity from one million sequenced T cells were regarded as lower bounds and underestimates.

Sequences SGHVS (CDR1) and FQNEAQ (CDR2) are obtained from the germline V gene. The CDR3 runs 16 amino acids, cysteine and phenylalanine included. The kept DNA is CDR3 alone, 48 bases in frame from the first base. Ends trimmed: V by 5 bases, J by 2 bases; bases unmatched to a gene: 10. Libraries came from 5' RACE. Sequencing was carried out with an Illumina HiSeq 2500. The second PCR ran for about 6 to 12 cycles and used a J-beta primer mix along with a sample-barcoded 5' primer. A unique molecular identifier was introduced onto each TCR beta cDNA molecule by a template-switch 5' adaptor carrying 12 random nucleotides. Each sample yielded at least 3 million CDR3-containing paired-end reads. The Mint cDNA synthesis kit, primed by a TRBC-specific oligonucleotide, was used to synthesize first-strand cDNA from all RNA. All cDNA was treated with uracil-DNA glycosylase and then went through a first 18-cycle PCR with the universal primers M1SS and BC2_uni_R. As for the original processing: Normalization of each sample was performed by random selection of 1 million high-quality reads, each carrying a distinct molecular identifier. Instead of being binned into consensus sequences, reads with shared molecular identifiers were discarded. MiTCR, with a Q25 quality threshold and the strictest error-elimination algorithm, was used for CDR3 identification, clonotype clustering and error correction. A nonparametric unseen species model with Euler transformation was used to estimate lower-bound total TCR beta diversity. TCRdb passed the public sequencing reads through fastp at Q25 and MiXCR, retaining productive beta sequences. Rows merge per CDR3 protein into single entries with the most common DNA and genes. These V and J calls originate from TCRdb's pipeline instead of the authors' own analysis. For this sample there are about 640,000 distinct CDR3 sequences; under 65% appear just once. Over 35% of the sample belongs to the ten largest clones.

This receptor chain uses TRBV7-8 and TRBJ2-3; 7 of the junction bases match TRBD2. The TCR sequence derives from a man aged 55 to 70 in good health. Source material: blood. The encoded CDR3 is CASSDSERGLTDTQYF. The sequence in DNA is TGTGCCAGCAGCGATTCCGAGCGGGGACTCACAGATACGCAGTATTTT.